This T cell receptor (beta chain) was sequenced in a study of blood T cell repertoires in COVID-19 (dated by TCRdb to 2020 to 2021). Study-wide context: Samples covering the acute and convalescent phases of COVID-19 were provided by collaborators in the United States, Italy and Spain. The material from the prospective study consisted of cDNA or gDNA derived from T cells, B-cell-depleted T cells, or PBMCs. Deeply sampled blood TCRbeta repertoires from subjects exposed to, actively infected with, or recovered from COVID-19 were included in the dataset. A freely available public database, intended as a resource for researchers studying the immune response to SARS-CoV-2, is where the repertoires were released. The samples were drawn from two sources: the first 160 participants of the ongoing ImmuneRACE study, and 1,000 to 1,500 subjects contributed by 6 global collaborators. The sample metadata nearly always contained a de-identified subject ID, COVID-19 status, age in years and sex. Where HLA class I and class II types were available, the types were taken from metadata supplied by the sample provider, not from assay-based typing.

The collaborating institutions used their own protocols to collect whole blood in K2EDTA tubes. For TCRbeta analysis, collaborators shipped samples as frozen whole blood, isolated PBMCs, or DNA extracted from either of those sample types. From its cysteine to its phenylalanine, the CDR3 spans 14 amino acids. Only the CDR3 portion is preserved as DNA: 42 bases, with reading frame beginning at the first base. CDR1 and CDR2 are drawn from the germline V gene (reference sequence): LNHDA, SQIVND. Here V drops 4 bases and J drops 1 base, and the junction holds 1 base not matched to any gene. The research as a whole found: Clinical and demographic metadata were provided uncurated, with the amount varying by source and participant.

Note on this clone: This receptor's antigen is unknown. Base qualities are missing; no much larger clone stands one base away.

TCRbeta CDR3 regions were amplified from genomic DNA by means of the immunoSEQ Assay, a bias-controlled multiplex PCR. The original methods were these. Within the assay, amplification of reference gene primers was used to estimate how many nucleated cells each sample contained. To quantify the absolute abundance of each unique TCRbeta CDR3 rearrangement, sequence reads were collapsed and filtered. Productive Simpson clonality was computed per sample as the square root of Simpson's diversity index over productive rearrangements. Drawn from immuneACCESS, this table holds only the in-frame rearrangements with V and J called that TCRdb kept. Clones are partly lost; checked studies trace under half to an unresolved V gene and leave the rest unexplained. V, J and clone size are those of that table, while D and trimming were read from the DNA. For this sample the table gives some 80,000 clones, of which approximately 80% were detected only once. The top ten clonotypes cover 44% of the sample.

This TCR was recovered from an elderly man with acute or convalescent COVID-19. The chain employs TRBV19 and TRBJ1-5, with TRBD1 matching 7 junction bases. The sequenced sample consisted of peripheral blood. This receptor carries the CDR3 CASSRGQSNQPQHF. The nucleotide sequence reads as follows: TGTGCCAGTAGTAGGGGACAGAGCAATCAGCCCCAGCATTTT. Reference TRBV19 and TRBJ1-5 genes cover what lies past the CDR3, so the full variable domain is DGGITQSPKYLFRKEGQNVTLSCEQNLNHDAMYWYRQDPGQGLRLIYYSQIVNDFQKGDIAEGYSVSREKKESFPLTVTSAQKNPTAFYLCASSRGQSNQPQHFGDGTRLSIL.